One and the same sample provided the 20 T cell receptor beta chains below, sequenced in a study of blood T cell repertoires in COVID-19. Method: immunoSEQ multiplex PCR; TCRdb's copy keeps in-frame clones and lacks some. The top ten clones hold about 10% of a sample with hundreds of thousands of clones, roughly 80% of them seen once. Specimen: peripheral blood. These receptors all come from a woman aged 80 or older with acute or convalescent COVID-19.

CDR3 bases: TGCGCCAGCAGCCAAGGGAGATGGGGAGGAGGCTACACCTTC. Translating gives CASSQGRWGGGYTF. The chain links TRBV4-3 to TRBJ1-2; D unresolved. V lost 1 base and J 8 bases, leaving 14 bases between the germline ends. This CDR3 has 14 amino acids. CDR1 and CDR2 (germline): LGHNA, YSLEER.

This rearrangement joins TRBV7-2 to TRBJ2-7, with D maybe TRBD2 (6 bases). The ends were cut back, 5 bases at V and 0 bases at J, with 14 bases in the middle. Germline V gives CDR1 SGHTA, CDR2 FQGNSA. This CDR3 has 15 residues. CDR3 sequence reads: CASSGRGSISYEQYF. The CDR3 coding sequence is TGTGCCAGCAGCGGTCGGGGGAGCATCTCCTACGAGCAGTACTTC.

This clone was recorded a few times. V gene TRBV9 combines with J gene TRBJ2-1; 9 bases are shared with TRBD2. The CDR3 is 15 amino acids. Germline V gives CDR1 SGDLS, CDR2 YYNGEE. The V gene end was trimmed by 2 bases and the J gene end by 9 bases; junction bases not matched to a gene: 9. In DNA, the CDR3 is TGTGCCAGCAGCGTGGGAGCGGGGGGTGGCGGTGAGCAGTTCTTC. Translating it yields CASSVGAGGGGEQFF. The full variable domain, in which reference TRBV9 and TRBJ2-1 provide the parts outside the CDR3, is DSGVTQTPKHLITATGQRVTLRCSPRSGDLSVYWYQQSLDQGLQFLIQYYNGEERAKGNILERFSAQQFPDLHSELNLSSLELGDSALYFCASSVGAGGGGEQFFGPGTRLTVL.

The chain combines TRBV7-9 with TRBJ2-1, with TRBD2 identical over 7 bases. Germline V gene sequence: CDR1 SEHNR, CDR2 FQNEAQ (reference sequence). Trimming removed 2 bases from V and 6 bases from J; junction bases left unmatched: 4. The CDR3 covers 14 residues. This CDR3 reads CASSLSGALNEQFF. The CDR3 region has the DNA TGTGCCAGCAGCTTAAGCGGGGCGCTCAATGAGCAGTTCTTC.

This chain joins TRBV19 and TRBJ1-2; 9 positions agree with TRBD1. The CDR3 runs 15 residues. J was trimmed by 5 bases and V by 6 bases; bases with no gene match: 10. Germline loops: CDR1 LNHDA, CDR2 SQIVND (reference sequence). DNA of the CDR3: TGTGCCAGTAGGCCTCCGGGACAGGGAGCTTATGGCTACACCTTC. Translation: CASRPPGQGAYGYTF.

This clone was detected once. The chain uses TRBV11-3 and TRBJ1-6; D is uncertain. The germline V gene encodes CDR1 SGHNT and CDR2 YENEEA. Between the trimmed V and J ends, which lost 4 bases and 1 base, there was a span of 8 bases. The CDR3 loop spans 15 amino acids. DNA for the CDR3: TGTGCCAGCAGCTCCGGGGTTTCCTATAATTCACCCCTCCACTTT. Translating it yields CASSSGVSYNSPLHF.

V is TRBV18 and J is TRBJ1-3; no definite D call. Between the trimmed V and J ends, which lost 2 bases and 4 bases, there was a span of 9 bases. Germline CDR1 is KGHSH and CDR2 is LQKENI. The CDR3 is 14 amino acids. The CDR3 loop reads CASSPGAEGNTIYF. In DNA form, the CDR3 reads TGTGCCAGCTCACCAGGAGCGGAAGGAAACACCATATATTTT.

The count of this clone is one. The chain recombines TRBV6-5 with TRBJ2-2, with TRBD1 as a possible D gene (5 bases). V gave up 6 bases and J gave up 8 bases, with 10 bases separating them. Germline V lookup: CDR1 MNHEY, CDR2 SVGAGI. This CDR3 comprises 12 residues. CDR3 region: CASSRAAGELFF. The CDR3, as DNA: TGTGCCAGCAGCAGGGCGGCTGGGGAGCTGTTTTTT.

CDR3 loop: CASSPRGLSNYGYTF. The DNA for the CDR3 is TGTGCCAGCAGTCCGAGGGGGCTTTCTAACTATGGCTACACCTTC. V and J are TRBV2 and TRBJ1-2, with TRBD1 identical over 7 bases. V dropped 5 bases and J dropped 0; count of bases not matched to a gene: 6. The CDR3 is 15 residues long. CDR1 SNHLY and CDR2 FYNNEI come from the germline V gene.

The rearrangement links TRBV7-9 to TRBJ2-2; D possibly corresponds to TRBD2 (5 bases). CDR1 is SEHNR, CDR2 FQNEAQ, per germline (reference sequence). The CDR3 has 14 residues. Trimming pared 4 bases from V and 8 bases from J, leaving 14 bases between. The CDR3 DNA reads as TGTGCCAGCAGCTCCGGACCGGGGTCGGGGGAGCTGTTTTTT. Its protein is CASSSGPGSGELFF.

The CDR3 here is CASSLGEGVALGNEQFF. The CDR3 bases are TGTGCCAGCAGCTTAGGGGAGGGAGTGGCCCTTGGCAATGAGCAGTTCTTC. This rearrangement joins TRBV7-9 to TRBJ2-1, with TRBD2 matching 7 bases. Germline V gene sequence: CDR1 SEHNR, CDR2 FQNEAQ (reference sequence). There are 17 residues in the CDR3. Trimming cost V 1 base and J 6 bases; bases outside gene matches: 12.

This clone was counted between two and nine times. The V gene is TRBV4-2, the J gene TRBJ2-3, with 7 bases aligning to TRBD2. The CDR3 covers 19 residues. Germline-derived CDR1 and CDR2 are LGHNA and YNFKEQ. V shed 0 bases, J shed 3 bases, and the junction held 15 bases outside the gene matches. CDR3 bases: TGTGCCAGCAGCCAAGAGGATCCTGGGGGGGGAGTCGGGACAGATACGCAGTATTTT. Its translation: CASSQEDPGGGVGTDTQYF.

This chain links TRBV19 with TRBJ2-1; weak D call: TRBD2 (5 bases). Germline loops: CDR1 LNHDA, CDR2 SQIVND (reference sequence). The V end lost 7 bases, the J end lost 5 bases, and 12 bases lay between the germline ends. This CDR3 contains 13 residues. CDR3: CASTLAYDNEQFF. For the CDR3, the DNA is TGTGCCAGTACGCTAGCTTACGACAATGAGCAGTTCTTC.

CDR3 bases: TGTGCCAGCCTAGTGGGTGAAAAACTGTTTTTT. Its translation: CASLVGEKLFF. The chain couples TRBV7-9 to TRBJ1-4; D call uncertain. V dropped 8 bases and J dropped 7 bases, with 8 bases sitting between them. Germline V gene data show CDR1 as SEHNR and CDR2 as FQNEAQ (reference sequence). The CDR3 consists of 11 residues.

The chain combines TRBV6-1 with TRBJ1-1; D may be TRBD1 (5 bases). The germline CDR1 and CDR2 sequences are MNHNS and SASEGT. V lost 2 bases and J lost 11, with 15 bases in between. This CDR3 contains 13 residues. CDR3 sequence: CASSESGRVLAFF. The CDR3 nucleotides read TGTGCCAGCAGTGAATCGGGCAGGGTTTTGGCTTTCTTT.

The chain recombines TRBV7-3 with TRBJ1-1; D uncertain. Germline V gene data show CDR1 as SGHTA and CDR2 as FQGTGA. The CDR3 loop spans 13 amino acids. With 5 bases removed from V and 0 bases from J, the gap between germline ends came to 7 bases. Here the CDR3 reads CASSPQMNTEAFF. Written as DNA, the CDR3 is TGTGCCAGCAGCCCCCAGATGAACACTGAAGCTTTCTTT.

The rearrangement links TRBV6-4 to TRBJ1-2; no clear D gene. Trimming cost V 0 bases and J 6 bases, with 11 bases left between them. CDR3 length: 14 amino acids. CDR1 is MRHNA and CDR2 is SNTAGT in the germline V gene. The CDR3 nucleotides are TGTGCCAGCAGTGACTCAACCGGGAGAAATGGCTACACCTTC. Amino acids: CASSDSTGRNGYTF.

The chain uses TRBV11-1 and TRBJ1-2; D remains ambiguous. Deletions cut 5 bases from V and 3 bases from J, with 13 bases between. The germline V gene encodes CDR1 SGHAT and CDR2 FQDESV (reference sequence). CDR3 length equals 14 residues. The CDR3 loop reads CASSLGTLDYGYTF. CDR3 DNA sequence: TGTGCCAGCAGCCTTGGTACCCTAGACTATGGCTACACCTTC.

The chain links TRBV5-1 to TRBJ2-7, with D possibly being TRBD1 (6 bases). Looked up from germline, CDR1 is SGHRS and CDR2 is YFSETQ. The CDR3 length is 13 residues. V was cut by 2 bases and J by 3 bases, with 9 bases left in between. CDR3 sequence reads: CASSLQGIYEQYF. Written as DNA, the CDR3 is TGCGCCAGCAGCTTACAGGGTATCTACGAGCAGTACTTC.

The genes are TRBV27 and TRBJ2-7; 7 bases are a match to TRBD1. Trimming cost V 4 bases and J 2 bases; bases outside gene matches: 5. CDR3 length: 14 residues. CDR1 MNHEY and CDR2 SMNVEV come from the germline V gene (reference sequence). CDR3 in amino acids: CASSWGQIPYEQYF. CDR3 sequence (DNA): TGTGCCAGCAGTTGGGGACAGATCCCCTACGAGCAGTACTTC.